This T cell receptor beta chain was found in a study of CD8+ T cells in alopecia areata. General study findings and limits: TCR sharing was clearer in mice than between patients, perhaps partly owing to patient HLA diversity. Scalp samples also contribute reads from the resident alphabeta T cells found in normal skin.

A note on this clone: The target antigen is unknown.

Extraction of RNA preceded its reverse transcription into cDNA, which served as the sequencing template. Only in-frame clones appear in the TCRdb table, and some are missing; sequencing was by immunoSEQ multiplex PCR. The sample lists roughly 150,000 clones; approximately 56% were seen once. The CDR3 is 14 amino acids. V lost 5 bases to trimming and J lost 4 bases, with 12 bases between them. Germline V lookup: CDR1 MDHEN, CDR2 SYDVKM. This clonotype originated in a human donor in good health. The rearrangement joins TRBV28 to TRBJ1-3; D not certain. The specimen sequenced was CD8+ T cells sorted from blood. The CDR3: CASSLYKTGNTIYF. CDR3 sequence (DNA): TGTGCCAGCAGTCTCTACAAAACGGGAAACACCATATATTTT.